This entry lists 28 T cell receptor beta chains sequenced from one sample in a study of breast tumors, draining lymph nodes, adjacent tissues. MiXCR, run by TCRdb on the multiplex PCR reads, gives a single entry per CDR3 protein. The sample shows about 100,000 distinct CDR3 sequences, approximately 22% of them seen only once. Breast cancer patients provided tissue from their axillary draining lymph nodes. The source material was axillary lymph node tissue. The receptors come from a female donor with breast cancer. Some clones in this sample may be carry-over from other donors' samples.

This chain uses TRBV20-1 with TRBJ2-4; D is unclear. Germline V gene lookup returns CDR1 DFQATT and CDR2 SNEGSKA (reference sequence). V lost 5 bases, J lost 7 bases, and 9 bases lay in between. This CDR3 region has 11 residues. CDR3 protein: CSAVHGNIQYF. CDR3 DNA: TGCAGTGCTGTACACGGGAACATTCAGTACTTC.

This clonotype has a count of ten or more. This chain links TRBV6-5 with TRBJ2-7; maybe TRBD2 (6 bases). V lost 5 bases and J 0 bases, leaving 11 bases between the germline ends. The CDR3 consists of 14 residues. In germline, CDR1 is MNHEY, CDR2 SVGAGI. The CDR3: CASSRSGSSYEQYF. The CDR3 DNA reads as TGTGCCAGCAGTCGATCCGGGAGCTCCTACGAGCAGTACTTC.

The chain employs TRBV5-4 and TRBJ1-4; D not certain. V lost 0 bases and J 6 bases, leaving 18 bases between the germline ends. In germline, CDR1 is SGHNT, CDR2 YYREEE (reference sequence). This CDR3 spans 17 amino acids. The CDR3 coding sequence is TGTGCCAGCAGCTTGGGGGGAGGGAGCAGTCAGGATGAAAAACTGTTTTTT. Protein: CASSLGGGSSQDEKLFF. The full variable domain, its missing parts supplied by reference TRBV5-4 and TRBJ1-4, is ETGVTQSPTHLIKTRGQQVTLRCSSQSGHNTVSWYQQALGQGPQFIFQYYREEENGRGNFPPRFSGLQFPNYSSELNVNALELDDSALYLCASSLGGGSSQDEKLFFGSGTQLSVL.

At least ten counts were recorded for this clonotype. V is TRBV10-3 and J is TRBJ2-3; D perhaps matches TRBD1 (7 bases). The CDR3 sequence is 11 residues long. Per germline, CDR1 ENHRY and CDR2 SYGVKD. The ends were cut back, 10 bases at V and 4 bases at J, with 9 bases in the middle. CDR3 sequence: CASRGADTQYF. DNA of the CDR3: TGTGCCAGCAGGGGGGCAGATACGCAGTATTTT.

This rearrangement joins TRBV10-1 to TRBJ2-2; D not resolved. The CDR3 consists of 14 residues. Germline V gene data show CDR1 as WNHNN and CDR2 as SYGVQD (reference sequence). V lost 0 bases and J lost 5, with 7 bases in between. The CDR3 DNA reads as TGCGCCAGCAGTGAGTCCGATAAGACCGGGGAGCTGTTTTTT. It encodes CASSESDKTGELFF.

This clonotype was seen once. This chain uses TRBV6-6 with TRBJ2-7, with 11 bases fitting TRBD2. Germline V gene sequence: CDR1 MNHNY, CDR2 SVGAGI (reference sequence). V lost 2 bases to trimming and J lost 4 bases; unmatched junction nucleotides: 4. This CDR3 is built from 15 residues. DNA for the CDR3: TGTGCCAGCAGTTACGGACTAGCGGGTCGATACGAGCAGTACTTC. Translating gives CASSYGLAGRYEQYF.

This clonotype was observed a few times. V and J are TRBV28 and TRBJ1-6; D is uncertain. Between the trimmed V and J ends, which lost 0 bases and 5 bases, there was a span of 8 bases. Germline loops: CDR1 MDHEN, CDR2 SYDVKM. The CDR3 sequence is 15 residues long. CDR3 DNA: TGTGCCAGCAGTTTATGGCCGGGAGATAATTCACCCCTCCACTTT. Translating gives CASSLWPGDNSPLHF.

Notes on this clonotype: The conserved phenylalanine or tryptophan is not found at the CDR3 terminus, so this likely reflects a read error. The chain uses TRBV6-1 and TRBJ1-6, with TRBD1 matching over 9 bases. CDR3 length: 16 residues. Germline assignment: CDR1 MNHNS and CDR2 SASEGT. CDR3 sequence reads: CASSGTGSSYNSPLHC. DNA for the CDR3: TGCGCCAGCAGTGGGACAGGGAGCTCCTATAATTCACCCCTCCACTGT.

At least ten counts were recorded for this clonotype. The rearrangement uses TRBV7-9 and TRBJ2-7; D is unresolved. The V end was cut by 4 bases, the J end by 2 bases, with 3 bases between. Germline V gene lookup returns CDR1 SEHNR and CDR2 FQNEAQ (reference sequence). This CDR3 comprises 11 residues. CDR3 in DNA: TGTGCCAGCAGCTCTGCCTACGAGCAGTACTTC. This codes for CASSSAYEQYF.

This clonotype occurred a few times. The chain uses TRBV6-1 and TRBJ2-4; D not resolved. The CDR3 has 13 amino acids. Germline-derived CDR1 and CDR2 are MNHNS and SASEGT. Deletions cut 1 base from V and 5 bases from J, with 6 bases between. CDR3 amino acids: CASSEDPQNIQYF. DNA for the CDR3: TGTGCCAGCAGTGAAGATCCCCAAAACATTCAGTACTTC.

This clonotype occurred many times. This chain links TRBV12-3 or TRBV12-4 with TRBJ2-7; 12 bases align to TRBD2. V gave up 5 bases and J gave up 2 bases; unmatched junction bases: 1. The CDR3 is 14 residues long. As DNA, the CDR3 is TGTGCCAGCAGTCCTAGCGGGAGGGCCTACGAGCAGTACTTC. Its translation is CASSPSGRAYEQYF.

Details on this clonotype: Since a much larger clone is just one base distant, this may be a read error. The chain combines TRBV7-2 with TRBJ2-5; D is perhaps TRBD2 (7 bases). V lost 6 bases to trimming and J lost 7 bases, with 21 bases between them. This CDR3 region has 15 residues. The V gene's germline CDR1 is SGHTA and CDR2 FQGNSA. This CDR3 reads CASRPRRGGGGTQYF. In DNA, the CDR3 is TGTGCCAGCAGGCCGCGGAGGGGGGGGGGAGGGACCCAGTACTTC.

There are many counts of this clonotype. The V and J genes are TRBV10-3 and TRBJ2-4; D ambiguous. The CDR3 sequence is 13 residues long. Germline CDR1 ENHRY, CDR2 SYGVKD. V was pared by 2 bases and J by 4 bases, with 6 bases between. The CDR3 here is CAISETEKNIQYF. The CDR3, as DNA: TGTGCCATCAGTGAGACAGAGAAAAACATTCAGTACTTC.

This clonotype was observed at least ten times. The genes are TRBV15 and TRBJ2-2, with D possibly being TRBD2 (5 bases). Trimming removed 1 base from V and 5 bases from J, with 11 bases in between. Germline loops: CDR1 LNHNV, CDR2 YYDKDF (reference sequence). This CDR3 has 15 amino acids. CDR3 region: CATSRGPGLTGELFF. In nucleotides, the CDR3 is TGTGCCACCAGCAGAGGTCCGGGATTAACCGGGGAGCTGTTTTTT.

This clonotype was seen repeatedly, ten times or more. The chain employs TRBV30 and TRBJ2-5; 7 bases are shared with TRBD2. This CDR3 is built from 13 residues. Losses at the gene ends were 0 bases for V and 4 bases for J; bases not matched to a gene: 2. Germline V gene data show CDR1 as GTSNPN and CDR2 as SVGIG (reference sequence). The CDR3 protein is CAWSVWGGETQYF. The CDR3 DNA reads as TGTGCCTGGAGTGTTTGGGGGGGAGAGACCCAGTACTTC.

This clonotype has a count of ten or more. V gene TRBV7-9 combines with J gene TRBJ2-5, with 8 bases fitting TRBD1. Germline lookup yields CDR1 SEHNR and CDR2 FQNEAQ (reference sequence). V trimming: 4 bases; J trimming: 4 bases; junction bases outside the gene matches: 5. The CDR3 has 14 residues. The CDR3 reads CASSSRGLGETQYF. Here the CDR3 DNA reads TGTGCCAGCAGCTCCAGGGGGCTTGGAGAGACCCAGTACTTC.

This clonotype was seen repeatedly, ten times or more. This sequence joins TRBV9 and TRBJ2-3, with D tentatively TRBD1 or TRBD2 (7 bases each). V was clipped by 6 bases and J by 3 bases, with 20 bases between them. The germline V gene has CDR1 SGDLS and CDR2 YYNGEE. The CDR3 sequence is 16 residues long. The CDR3 bases are TGTGCCAGCACCAGGGGGGGGTGGGATCGGACAGATACGCAGTATTTT. The encoded protein is CASTRGGWDRTDTQYF.

This clonotype has at least ten counts. This chain joins TRBV2 and TRBJ1-2; a weak D match, TRBD1 (5 bases). The CDR3 consists of 11 residues. In germline, CDR1 is SNHLY, CDR2 FYNNEI. V lost 8 bases and J 3 bases, leaving 7 bases between the germline ends. The CDR3 coding sequence is TGTGCCAGCGGGGGAGACTATGGCTACACCTTC. Translating it yields CASGGDYGYTF.

This clonotype was found once. This chain uses TRBV2 with TRBJ1-1; D not certain. CDR1 is SNHLY, CDR2 FYNNEI, per germline. Between the trimmed V and J ends, which lost 6 bases and 8 bases, there was a span of 10 bases. CDR3 length: 11 amino acids. The CDR3 spells CASRNLMEAFF. CDR3 in DNA: TGTGCCAGCAGAAACTTGATGGAAGCTTTCTTT.

The gene calls are TRBV19 and TRBJ1-5, with 7 positions matching TRBD1. CDR3 size: 14 residues. Germline V CDR1 and CDR2: LNHDA, SQIVND (reference sequence). J lost 3 bases, V lost 6 bases, and 5 bases had no gene match. The CDR3 region has the DNA TGTGCCAGTAGCAGGGGGATGGTCAATCAGCCCCAGCATTTT. This codes for CASSRGMVNQPQHF. Filled out from reference TRBV19 and TRBJ1-5, the complete variable domain reads DGGITQSPKYLFRKEGQNVTLSCEQNLNHDAMYWYRQDPGQGLRLIYYSQIVNDFQKGDIAEGYSVSREKKESFPLTVTSAQKNPTAFYLCASSRGMVNQPQHFGDGTRLSIL.

This clonotype occurred once. This may be a read error, as it is one base from a much larger clone. The conserved final phenylalanine or tryptophan is absent from the CDR3, which likely points to a read error. The chain has TRBV27 and TRBJ2-1; possible D gene TRBD1, 6 bases. CDR3 size: 14 residues. Trimming cost V 2 bases and J 4 bases, with 9 bases left between them. Germline values: CDR1 MNHEY, CDR2 SMNVEV (reference sequence). CDR3 protein: CASSLQGWYNEQFS. The CDR3 DNA reads as TGTGCCAGCAGTTTACAGGGGTGGTACAATGAGCAGTTCTCC.

This clonotype showed up many times. The CDR3 loop is CASSLPYGTDTQYF. The DNA of the CDR3 is TGTGCCAGCAGCTTACCCTATGGCACAGATACGCAGTATTTT. The chain uses TRBV5-6 and TRBJ2-3; no firm D call. The CDR3 totals 14 residues. In germline, CDR1 is SGHDT, CDR2 YYEEEE. Trimming took 2 bases from V and 1 from J, leaving 8 bases between them.

This clonotype occurred many times. The V call is TRBV7-3, the J call TRBJ2-1; no clear D gene. This CDR3 spans 15 amino acids. The V and J ends lost 0 bases and 8 bases respectively, with 14 bases between them. Germline V lookup: CDR1 SGHTA, CDR2 FQGTGA. CDR3 bases: TGTGCCAGCAGCTTAACAGCTCGGGCCCGGGATGAGCAGTTCTTC. Amino acids: CASSLTARARDEQFF.

This clonotype has at least ten counts. This chain connects TRBV19 to TRBJ2-7; 9 positions match TRBD1. This CDR3 has 14 residues. The germline V gene has CDR1 LNHDA and CDR2 SQIVND (reference sequence). J gave up 3 bases and V 7 bases, and 7 bases lay outside the gene matches. CDR3 amino acids: CASTFGTGNYEQYF. CDR3 coding DNA: TGTGCCAGTACCTTCGGGACAGGGAACTACGAGCAGTACTTC.

This clonotype was observed at least ten times. The V gene is TRBV28, the J gene TRBJ2-7; 8 positions match TRBD1. Germline V gene sequence: CDR1 MDHEN, CDR2 SYDVKM. V trimming: 7 bases; J trimming: 6 bases; junction bases outside the gene matches: 11. CDR3 length: 14 residues. CDR3 loop: CASNARQGAREQYF. CDR3 DNA: TGTGCCAGCAATGCCAGGCAGGGGGCGCGCGAGCAGTACTTC.

This sequence joins TRBV12-3 or TRBV12-4 and TRBJ2-2, with D perhaps TRBD1 (6 bases). Trimming stripped 5 bases from V and 6 bases from J, with 16 bases between. The CDR3 has 15 amino acids. The CDR3 protein is CASSPTIQGPGELFF. CDR3 in DNA: TGTGCCAGCAGTCCCACTATACAGGGCCCCGGGGAGCTGTTTTTT.

This clonotype was observed at least ten times. This rearrangement joins TRBV6-6 to TRBJ2-4, with 12 bases matching TRBD2. Trimming cost V 6 bases and J 1 base; bases outside gene matches: 10. The CDR3 spans 18 residues. CDR1 is MNHNY, CDR2 SVGAGI, per germline (reference sequence). CDR3: CASRSDDGLAGAKNIQYF. The CDR3, as DNA: TGTGCCAGCAGGTCCGACGATGGACTAGCGGGGGCCAAAAACATTCAGTACTTC.

V gene TRBV27 combines with J gene TRBJ2-1; unclear D gene. The CDR3 spans 16 residues. V lost 2 bases, J lost 5 bases, and 16 bases lay in between. Germline loops: CDR1 MNHEY, CDR2 SMNVEV (reference sequence). The CDR3 region is CASSLSRSPPNNEQFF. The CDR3, as DNA: TGTGCCAGCAGTTTAAGCCGGTCACCACCCAACAATGAGCAGTTCTTC.